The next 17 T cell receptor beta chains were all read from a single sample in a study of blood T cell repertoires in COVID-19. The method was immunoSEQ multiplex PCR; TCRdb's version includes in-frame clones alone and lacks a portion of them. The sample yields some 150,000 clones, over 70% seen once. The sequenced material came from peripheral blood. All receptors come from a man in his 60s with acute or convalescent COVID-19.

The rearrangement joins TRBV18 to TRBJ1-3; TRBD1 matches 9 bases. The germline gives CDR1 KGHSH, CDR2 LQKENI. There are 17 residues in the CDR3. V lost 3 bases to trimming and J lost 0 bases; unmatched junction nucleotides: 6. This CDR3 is CASSPQMDRGSGNTIYF. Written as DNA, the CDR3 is TGTGCCAGCTCACCTCAAATGGACAGGGGCTCTGGAAACACCATATATTTT.

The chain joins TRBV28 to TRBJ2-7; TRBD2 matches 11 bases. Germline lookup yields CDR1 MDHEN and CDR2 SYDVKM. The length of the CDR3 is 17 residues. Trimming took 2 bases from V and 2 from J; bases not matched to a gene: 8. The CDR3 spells CASSLVGLAAVTYEQYF. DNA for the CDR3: TGTGCCAGCAGTTTAGTGGGACTAGCGGCCGTGACCTACGAGCAGTACTTC.

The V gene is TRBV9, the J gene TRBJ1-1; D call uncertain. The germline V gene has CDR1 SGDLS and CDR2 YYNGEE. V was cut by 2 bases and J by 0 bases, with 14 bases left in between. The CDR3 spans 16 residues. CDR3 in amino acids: CASSVFPDTLNTEAFF. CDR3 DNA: TGTGCCAGCAGCGTCTTTCCCGATACTCTGAACACTGAAGCTTTCTTT.

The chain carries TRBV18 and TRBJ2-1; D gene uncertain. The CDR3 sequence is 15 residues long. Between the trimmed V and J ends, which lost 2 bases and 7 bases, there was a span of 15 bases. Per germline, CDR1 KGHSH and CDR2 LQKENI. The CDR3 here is CASSPVSAGPNEQFF. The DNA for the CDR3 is TGTGCCAGCTCACCAGTCTCGGCAGGTCCAAATGAGCAGTTCTTC.

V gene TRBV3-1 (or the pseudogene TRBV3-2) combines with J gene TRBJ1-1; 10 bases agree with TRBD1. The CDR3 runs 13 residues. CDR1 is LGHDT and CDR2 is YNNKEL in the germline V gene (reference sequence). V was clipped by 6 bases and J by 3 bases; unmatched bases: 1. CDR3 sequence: CASRGQGDTEAFF. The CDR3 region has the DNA TGTGCCAGCAGAGGACAGGGGGACACTGAAGCTTTCTTT.

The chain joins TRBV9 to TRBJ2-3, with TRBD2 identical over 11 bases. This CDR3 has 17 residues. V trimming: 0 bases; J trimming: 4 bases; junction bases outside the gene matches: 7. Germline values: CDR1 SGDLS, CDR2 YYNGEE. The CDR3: CASSVGASGGSADTQYF. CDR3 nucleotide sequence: TGTGCCAGCAGCGTAGGGGCTAGCGGGGGGAGCGCAGATACGCAGTATTTT. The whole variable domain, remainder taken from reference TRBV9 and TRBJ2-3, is DSGVTQTPKHLITATGQRVTLRCSPRSGDLSVYWYQQSLDQGLQFLIQYYNGEERAKGNILERFSAQQFPDLHSELNLSSLELGDSALYFCASSVGASGGSADTQYFGPGTRLTVL.

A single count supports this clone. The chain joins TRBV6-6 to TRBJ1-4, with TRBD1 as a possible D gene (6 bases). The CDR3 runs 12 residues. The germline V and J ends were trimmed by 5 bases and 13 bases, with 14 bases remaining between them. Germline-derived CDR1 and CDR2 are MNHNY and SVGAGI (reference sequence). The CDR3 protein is CASSLGQWRLFF. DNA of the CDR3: TGTGCCAGCAGTCTCGGACAGTGGAGACTGTTTTTT.

In nucleotides, the CDR3 is TGTGCCAGCAGCTCAGTTCCTCAGGGGGGTGCAACTAATGAAAAACTGTTTTTT. It encodes CASSSVPQGGATNEKLFF. V is TRBV11-2 and J is TRBJ1-4; 7 nucleotides agree with TRBD1. The junction had 11 bases not matched to a gene; V was cut back by 4 bases and J by 0 bases. The germline gives CDR1 SGHAT, CDR2 FQNNGV. The CDR3 has 18 residues. Using reference TRBV11-2 and TRBJ1-4 for the parts outside the CDR3, the full variable domain is EAGVAQSPRYKIIEKRQSVAFWCNPISGHATLYWYQQILGQGPKLLIQFQNNGVVDDSQLPKDRFSAERLKGVDSTLKIQPAKLEDSAVYLCASSSVPQGGATNEKLFFGSGTQLSVL.

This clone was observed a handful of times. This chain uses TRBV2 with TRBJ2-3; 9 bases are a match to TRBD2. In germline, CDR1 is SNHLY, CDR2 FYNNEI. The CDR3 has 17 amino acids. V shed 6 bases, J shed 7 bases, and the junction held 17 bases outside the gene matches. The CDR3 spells CASRAGGAGGSGNTQYF. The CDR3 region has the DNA TGTGCCAGCAGAGCGGGGGGAGCGGGAGGTTCCGGGAATACGCAGTATTTT.

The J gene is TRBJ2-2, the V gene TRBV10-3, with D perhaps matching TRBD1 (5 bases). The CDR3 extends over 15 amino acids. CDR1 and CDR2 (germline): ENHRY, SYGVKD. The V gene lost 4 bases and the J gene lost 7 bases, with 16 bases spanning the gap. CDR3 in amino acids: CAISAQGPADGELFF. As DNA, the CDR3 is TGTGCCATCAGTGCCCAGGGTCCTGCGGACGGGGAGCTGTTTTTT.

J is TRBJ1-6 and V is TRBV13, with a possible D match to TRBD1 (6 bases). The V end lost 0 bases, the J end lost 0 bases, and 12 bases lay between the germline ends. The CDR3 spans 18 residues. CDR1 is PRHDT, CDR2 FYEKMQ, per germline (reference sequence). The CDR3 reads CASSLGTGLSSYNSPLHF. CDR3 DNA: TGTGCCAGCAGCTTAGGGACAGGCTTGAGCTCCTATAATTCACCCCTCCACTTT.

The CDR3 here is CASSTLGQGFEAFF. DNA for the CDR3: TGTGCCAGTAGTACCCTGGGGCAGGGGTTTGAAGCTTTCTTT. The chain has TRBV19 and TRBJ1-1, with a tentative D call TRBD1 (6 bases). CDR3 length: 14 amino acids. The ends were cut back, 4 bases at V and 7 bases at J, with 16 bases in the middle. CDR1 LNHDA and CDR2 SQIVND come from the germline V gene (reference sequence).

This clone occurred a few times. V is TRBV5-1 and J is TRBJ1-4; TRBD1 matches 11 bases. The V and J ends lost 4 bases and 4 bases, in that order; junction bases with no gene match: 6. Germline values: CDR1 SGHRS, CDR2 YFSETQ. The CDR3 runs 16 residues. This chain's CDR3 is CASSAGTGGGNEKLFF. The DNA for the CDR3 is TGCGCCAGCAGCGCGGGGACAGGGGGAGGTAATGAAAAACTGTTTTTT. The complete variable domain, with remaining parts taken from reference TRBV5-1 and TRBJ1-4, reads KAGVTQTPRYLIKTRGQQVTLSCSPISGHRSVSWYQQTPGQGLQFLFEYFSETQRNKGNFPGRFSGRQFSNSRSEMNVSTLELGDSALYLCASSAGTGGGNEKLFFGSGTQLSVL.

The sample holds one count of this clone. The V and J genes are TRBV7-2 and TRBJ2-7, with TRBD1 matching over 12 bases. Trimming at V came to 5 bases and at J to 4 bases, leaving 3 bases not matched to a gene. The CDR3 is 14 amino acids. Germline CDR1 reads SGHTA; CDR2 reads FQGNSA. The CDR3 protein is CASSGTGGPYEQYF. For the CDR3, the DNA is TGTGCCAGCAGCGGGACAGGGGGCCCTTACGAGCAGTACTTC.

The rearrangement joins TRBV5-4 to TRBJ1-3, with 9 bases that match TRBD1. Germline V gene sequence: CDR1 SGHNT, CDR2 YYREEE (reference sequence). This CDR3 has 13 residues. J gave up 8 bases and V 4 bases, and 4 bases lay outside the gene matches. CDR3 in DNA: TGTGCCAGCAGCCAACAGGGGGCGGACACCATATATTTT. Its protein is CASSQQGADTIYF.

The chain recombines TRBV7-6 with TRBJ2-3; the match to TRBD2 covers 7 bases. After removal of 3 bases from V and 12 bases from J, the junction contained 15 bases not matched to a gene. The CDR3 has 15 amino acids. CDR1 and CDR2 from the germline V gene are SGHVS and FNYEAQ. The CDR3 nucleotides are TGTGCCAGCAGCTTTGGGGGGACTACTAGCAGGGCCCAGTATTTT. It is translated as CASSFGGTTSRAQYF.

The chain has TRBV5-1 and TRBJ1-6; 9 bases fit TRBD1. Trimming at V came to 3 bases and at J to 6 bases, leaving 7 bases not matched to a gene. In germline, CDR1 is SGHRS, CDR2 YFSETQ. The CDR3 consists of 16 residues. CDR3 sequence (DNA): TGCGCCAGCAGCTACTACGGGACAGGGACTAATTCACCCCTCCACTTT. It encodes CASSYYGTGTNSPLHF.